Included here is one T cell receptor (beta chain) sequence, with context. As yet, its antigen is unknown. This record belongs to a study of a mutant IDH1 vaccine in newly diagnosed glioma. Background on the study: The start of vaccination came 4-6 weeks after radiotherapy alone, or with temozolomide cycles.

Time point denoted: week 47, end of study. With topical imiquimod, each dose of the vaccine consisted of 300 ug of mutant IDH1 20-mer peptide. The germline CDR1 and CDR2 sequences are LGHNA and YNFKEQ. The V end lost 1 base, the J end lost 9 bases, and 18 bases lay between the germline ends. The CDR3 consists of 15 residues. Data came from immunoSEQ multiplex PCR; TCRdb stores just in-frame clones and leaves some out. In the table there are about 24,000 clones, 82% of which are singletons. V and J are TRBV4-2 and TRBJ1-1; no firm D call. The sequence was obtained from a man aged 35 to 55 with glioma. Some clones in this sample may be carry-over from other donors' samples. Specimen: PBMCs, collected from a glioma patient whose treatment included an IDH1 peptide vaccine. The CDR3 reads CASSQVGGQVKKAFF. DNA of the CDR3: TGTGCCAGCAGCCAAGTAGGAGGGCAGGTCAAAAAAGCTTTCTTT.